The 22 T cell receptor beta chains in this list originate from one sample, sequenced in a study of identifying expanded T cells in peripheral blood. Libraries were prepared by immunoSEQ multiplex PCR; TCRdb keeps only in-frame clonotypes and omits some of them. Among approximately 92,000 clones listed, 70% to 90% were seen once. The sequenced sample was blood. Receptors were obtained from a person between 18 and 75 years old in good health.

This chain connects TRBV15 to TRBJ1-2; 9 bases align to TRBD1. Germline V CDR1 and CDR2: LNHNV, YYDKDF (reference sequence). V trimming: 0 bases; J trimming: 4 bases; junction bases outside the gene matches: 15. The CDR3 spans 19 residues. CDR3 nucleotides: TGTGCCACCAGCAGAGAAGTCCGAAACAGGGGGCGCCGGGGCTATGGCTACACCTTC. Translation gives CATSREVRNRGRRGYGYTF.

The rearrangement links TRBV10-3 to TRBJ1-5; unclear D gene. CDR3 length equals 14 residues. The germline CDR1 and CDR2 sequences are ENHRY and SYGVKD. V was shortened by 0 bases and J by 5 bases, with 8 bases between the two germline ends. The CDR3 coding sequence is TGTGCCATCAGTGAGTCGGAAGGGTATCAGCCCCAGCATTTT. Amino acids: CAISESEGYQPQHF.

J is TRBJ1-2 and V is TRBV11-2; TRBD1 agrees at 8 bases. Germline CDR1 and CDR2: SGHAT and FQNNGV. V shed 5 bases, J shed 2 bases, and the junction held 7 bases outside the gene matches. This CDR3 has 15 amino acids. In nucleotides, the CDR3 is TGTGCCAGCAGCCCGGTGACAGGGGCGAACTATGGCTACACCTTC. Translation gives CASSPVTGANYGYTF. The full variable domain, rest sourced from reference TRBV11-2 and TRBJ1-2, is EAGVAQSPRYKIIEKRQSVAFWCNPISGHATLYWYQQILGQGPKLLIQFQNNGVVDDSQLPKDRFSAERLKGVDSTLKIQPAKLEDSAVYLCASSPVTGANYGYTFGSGTRLTVV.

The chain joins TRBV4-3 to TRBJ1-6; a possible D gene is TRBD1 (6 bases). Germline V gene sequence: CDR1 LGHNA, CDR2 YSLEER. V lost 4 bases and J 8 bases, leaving 27 bases between the germline ends. The CDR3 loop spans 19 amino acids. The DNA for the CDR3 is TGCGCCAGCAGCCCGACATGGCGGACAGTCGGGGATAGGTATTCACCCCTCCACTTT. It codes for CASSPTWRTVGDRYSPLHF.

V is TRBV4-3 and J is TRBJ1-1; D remains unclear. The CDR3 totals 17 residues. Germline values: CDR1 LGHNA, CDR2 YSLEER. V lost 0 bases and J lost 4, with 18 bases in between. In nucleotides, the CDR3 is TGCGCCAGCAGCCAAGATCCCGTTACATGGGCTCTCACTGAAGCTTTCTTT. Its protein is CASSQDPVTWALTEAFF.

This sequence joins TRBV6-6 and TRBJ2-1; D remains unclear. Germline V CDR1 and CDR2: MNHNY, SVGAGI (reference sequence). V was trimmed by 7 bases and J by 6 bases, leaving 10 bases between them. This CDR3 spans 12 amino acids. The CDR3 region is CASMGRSNEQFF. In DNA, the CDR3 is TGTGCCAGCATGGGCAGATCCAATGAGCAGTTCTTC.

The chain recombines TRBV7-3 with TRBJ2-3, with a weak D call TRBD1 (7 bases). This CDR3 contains 16 residues. CDR1 SGHTA and CDR2 FQGTGA come from the germline V gene. V dropped 5 bases and J dropped 3 bases, with 18 bases sitting between them. This chain's CDR3 is CASSRGADRKTDTQYF. Here the CDR3 DNA reads TGTGCCAGCAGCAGGGGGGCGGACAGGAAGACAGATACGCAGTATTTT.

The V and J genes are TRBV11-2 and TRBJ1-5; D remains ambiguous. V was trimmed by 1 base and J by 11 bases, leaving 9 bases between them. Germline CDR1 is SGHAT and CDR2 is FQNNGV. This CDR3 contains 12 residues. The CDR3 DNA follows: TGTGCCAGCAGCTTAGTGGCCGGGGCCCAGCATTTT. Its protein product is CASSLVAGAQHF.

V and J are TRBV5-1 and TRBJ2-1; TRBD2 agrees at 11 bases. Per germline, CDR1 SGHRS and CDR2 YFSETQ. The CDR3 sequence is 17 residues long. V gave up 2 bases and J gave up 6 bases; unmatched junction bases: 10. CDR3 sequence: CASSFDLTSGGGNEQFF. CDR3 DNA sequence: TGCGCCAGCAGCTTTGACCTCACTAGCGGGGGAGGCAATGAGCAGTTCTTC.

This chain connects TRBV4-1 to TRBJ2-7; 10 bases agree with TRBD1. The CDR3 extends over 16 amino acids. Germline loops: CDR1 MGHRA, CDR2 YSYEKL. The ends lost 0 bases at V and 2 bases at J; junction bases unmatched: 4. The CDR3 sequence is CASSQDGGQGTYEQYF. The CDR3 bases are TGCGCCAGCAGCCAAGATGGGGGACAGGGGACCTACGAGCAGTACTTC.

The genes are TRBV7-2 and TRBJ2-1; D unresolved. Germline V gene data show CDR1 as SGHTA and CDR2 as FQGNSA. The CDR3 loop spans 13 amino acids. V was cut by 1 base and J by 10 bases, with 11 bases left in between. The CDR3: CASSLGVRQEQFF. In DNA, the CDR3 is TGTGCCAGCAGCTTAGGTGTCAGACAAGAGCAGTTCTTC.

J is TRBJ1-1 and V is TRBV6-5; 7 bases agree with TRBD1. With V trimmed by 0 bases and J by 0 bases, 4 bases remained unmatched. Germline CDR1 and CDR2: MNHEY and SVGAGI. The CDR3 is 16 amino acids. The CDR3 DNA reads TGTGCCAGCAGTTACTCCGGGACAGTGATGAACACTGAAGCTTTCTTT. Translating gives CASSYSGTVMNTEAFF.

The rearrangement joins TRBV5-4 to TRBJ2-1; TRBD2 matches 7 bases. Per germline, CDR1 SGHNT and CDR2 YYREEE (reference sequence). With V trimmed by 6 bases and J by 0 bases, 21 bases remained unmatched. The CDR3 sequence is 20 residues long. The CDR3 spells CASTPRGVAPGGTSYNEQFF. The CDR3 DNA sequence: TGTGCCAGCACTCCCCGGGGGGTTGCGCCGGGGGGTACCTCCTACAATGAGCAGTTCTTC.

CDR3 region: CASSPHMGGEQYF. CDR3 nucleotides: TGTGCCAGCTCTCCCCACATGGGTGGCGAGCAGTACTTC. This chain uses TRBV6-5 with TRBJ2-7, with no clear D. The CDR3 totals 13 residues. Germline-derived CDR1 and CDR2 are MNHEY and SVGAGI. Trimming took 8 bases from V and 6 from J, leaving 17 bases between them.

The chain uses TRBV5-1 and TRBJ1-1; D is unresolved. V was cut by 5 bases and J by 0 bases, with 11 bases left in between. CDR3 length: 14 residues. From germline, CDR1 is SGHRS and CDR2 YFSETQ. The CDR3 nucleotides read TGCGCCAGCAGTGAGGATCCCATGAACACTGAAGCTTTCTTT. Translated: CASSEDPMNTEAFF.

The gene calls are TRBV2 and TRBJ2-7; perhaps TRBD1 as D (5 bases). Trimming took 5 bases from V and 5 from J, leaving 13 bases between them. CDR1 and CDR2 (germline): SNHLY, FYNNEI. The CDR3 runs to 13 residues. CDR3 nucleotide sequence: TGTGCCAGCAGTTCGGACAAAGCTCACGAGCAGTACTTC. It is translated as CASSSDKAHEQYF.

This sequence joins TRBV11-3 and TRBJ1-1, with TRBD1 matching over 7 bases. Germline CDR1 SGHNT, CDR2 YENEEA. The CDR3 extends over 14 amino acids. The V and J ends lost 5 bases and 1 base, in that order; junction bases with no gene match: 4. CDR3 protein: CASSPGQANTEAFF. The CDR3, as DNA: TGTGCCAGCAGCCCCGGACAGGCGAACACTGAAGCTTTCTTT. Together with reference TRBV11-3 and TRBJ1-1, the CDR3 gives the full variable domain: EAGVVQSPRYKIIEKKQPVAFWCNPISGHNTLYWYLQNLGQGPELLIRYENEEAVDDSQLPKDRFSAERLKGVDSTLKIQPAELGDSAVYLCASSPGQANTEAFFGQGTRLTVV.

The V gene is TRBV6-1, the J gene TRBJ1-2; TRBD1 matches 11 bases. Germline CDR1 is MNHNS and CDR2 is SASEGT. The V and J ends lost 4 bases and 4 bases, in that order; junction bases with no gene match: 2. CDR3 size: 14 residues. CDR3 amino acids: CASSVGQGAYGYTF. The CDR3 bases are TGTGCCAGCAGTGTTGGACAGGGGGCCTATGGCTACACCTTC.

V gene TRBV7-2 combines with J gene TRBJ1-5; D is undetermined. V lost 1 base to trimming and J lost 4 bases, with 11 bases between them. Per the germline V gene, CDR1 is SGHTA and CDR2 is FQGNSA. The CDR3 is 15 residues long. CDR3 DNA sequence: TGTGCCAGCAGCTTAGATCCGACCCTTAATCAGCCCCAGCATTTT. It encodes CASSLDPTLNQPQHF. Full variable domain (missing parts from reference TRBV7-2 and TRBJ1-5): GAGVSQSPSNKVTEKGKDVELRCDPISGHTALYWYRQSLGQGLEFLIYFQGNSAPDKSGLPSDRFSAERTGGSVSTLTIQRTQQEDSAVYLCASSLDPTLNQPQHFGDGTRLSIL.

The chain couples TRBV5-1 to TRBJ1-1; maybe TRBD1 (6 bases). CDR1 and CDR2 (germline): SGHRS, YFSETQ. This CDR3 comprises 15 residues. Trimming removed 3 bases at V and 1 base at J, with 13 bases between. For the CDR3, the DNA is TGCGCCAGCAGCTCCCGGACAGATACGAACACTGAAGCTTTCTTT. This gives the protein CASSSRTDTNTEAFF.

The V call is TRBV18, the J call TRBJ1-1; tentative D call: TRBD1 (6 bases). The CDR3 contains 16 residues. Trimming pared 1 base from V and 0 bases from J, leaving 12 bases between. Germline V lookup: CDR1 KGHSH, CDR2 LQKENI. This CDR3 is CASSPQGGEVNTEAFF. Here the CDR3 DNA reads TGTGCCAGCTCACCACAAGGGGGAGAAGTGAACACTGAAGCTTTCTTT.

This chain uses TRBV14 with TRBJ1-1; TRBD1 matches at 7 bases. The CDR3 spans 15 residues. Germline lookup yields CDR1 SGHDN and CDR2 FVKESK. J was trimmed by 1 base and V by 4 bases; bases with no gene match: 6. CDR3 nucleotides: TGTGCCAGCAGCCGCTGGGGACAGAGGAACACTGAAGCTTTCTTT. Encoded protein: CASSRWGQRNTEAFF.